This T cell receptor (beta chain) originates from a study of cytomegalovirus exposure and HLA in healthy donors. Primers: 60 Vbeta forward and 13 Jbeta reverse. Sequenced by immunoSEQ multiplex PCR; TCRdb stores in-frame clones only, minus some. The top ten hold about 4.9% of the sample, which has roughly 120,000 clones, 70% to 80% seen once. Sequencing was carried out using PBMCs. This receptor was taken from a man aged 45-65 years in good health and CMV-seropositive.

The CDR3 protein is CASSLSHRVAGELFF. CDR3 nucleotides: TGTGCCAGCAGTTTATCCCACAGGGTGGCCGGGGAGCTGTTTTTT. V is TRBV27 and J is TRBJ2-2; tentatively, D is TRBD1 (6 bases). The germline V and J ends were trimmed by 0 bases and 6 bases, with 11 bases remaining between them. This CDR3 is 15 amino acids long. Germline V CDR1 and CDR2: MNHEY, SMNVEV (reference sequence).